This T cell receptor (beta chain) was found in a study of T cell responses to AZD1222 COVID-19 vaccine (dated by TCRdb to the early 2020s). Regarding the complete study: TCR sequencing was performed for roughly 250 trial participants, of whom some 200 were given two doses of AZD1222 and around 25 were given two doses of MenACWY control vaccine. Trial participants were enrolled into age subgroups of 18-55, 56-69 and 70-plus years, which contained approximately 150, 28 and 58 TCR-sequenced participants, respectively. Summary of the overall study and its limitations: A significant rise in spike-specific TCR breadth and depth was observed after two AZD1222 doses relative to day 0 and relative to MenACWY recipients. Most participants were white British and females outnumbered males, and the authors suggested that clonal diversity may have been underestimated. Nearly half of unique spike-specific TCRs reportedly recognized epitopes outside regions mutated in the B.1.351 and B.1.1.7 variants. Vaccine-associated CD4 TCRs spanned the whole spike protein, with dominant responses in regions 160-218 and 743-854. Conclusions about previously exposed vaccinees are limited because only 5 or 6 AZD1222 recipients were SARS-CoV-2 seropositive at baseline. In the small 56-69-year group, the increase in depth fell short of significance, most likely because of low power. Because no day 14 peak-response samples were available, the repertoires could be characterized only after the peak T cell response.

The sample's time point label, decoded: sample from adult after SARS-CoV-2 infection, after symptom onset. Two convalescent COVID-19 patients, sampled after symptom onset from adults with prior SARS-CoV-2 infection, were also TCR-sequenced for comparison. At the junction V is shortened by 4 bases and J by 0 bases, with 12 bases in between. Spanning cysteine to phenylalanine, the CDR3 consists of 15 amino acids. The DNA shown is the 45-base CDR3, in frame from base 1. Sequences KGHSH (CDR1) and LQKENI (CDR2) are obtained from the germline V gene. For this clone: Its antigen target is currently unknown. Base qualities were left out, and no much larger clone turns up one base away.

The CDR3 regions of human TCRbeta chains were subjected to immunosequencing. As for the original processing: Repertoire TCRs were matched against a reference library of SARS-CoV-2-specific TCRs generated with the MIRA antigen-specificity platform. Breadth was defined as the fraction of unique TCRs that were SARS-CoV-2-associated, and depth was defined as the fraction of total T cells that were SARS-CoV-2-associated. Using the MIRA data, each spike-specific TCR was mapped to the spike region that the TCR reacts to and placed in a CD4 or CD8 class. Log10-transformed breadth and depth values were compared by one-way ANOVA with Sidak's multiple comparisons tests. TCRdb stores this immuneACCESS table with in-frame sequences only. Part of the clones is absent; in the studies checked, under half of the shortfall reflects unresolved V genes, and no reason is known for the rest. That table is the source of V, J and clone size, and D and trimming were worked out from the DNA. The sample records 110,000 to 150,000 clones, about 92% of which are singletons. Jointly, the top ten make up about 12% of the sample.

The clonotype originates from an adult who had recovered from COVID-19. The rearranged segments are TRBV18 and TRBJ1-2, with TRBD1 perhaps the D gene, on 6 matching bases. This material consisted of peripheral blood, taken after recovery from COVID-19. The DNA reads TGTGCCAGCTCACTACGACAGGATGCTAACTATGGCTACACCTTC. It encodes CASSLRQDANYGYTF.